This is a list of T cell receptor beta chains from one sample in a study of blood T cell repertoires in COVID-19. Clones were read by immunoSEQ multiplex PCR, and TCRdb kept only the in-frame ones, dropping some. This table holds 490,000 or so clones, 85% to 90% found once. Sample: PBMCs or T cells enriched from blood (not recorded which). Receptors originate from a middle-aged woman who had recovered from COVID-19. CDR3s include the opening cysteine and the closing phenylalanine or tryptophan. The order of the fields is D gene, J gene, clone size, V gene, CDR3 length, CDR3 DNA, CDR3 protein. A D gene is named only where the DNA matches it firmly. Clone size is shown for a subset of rows, as once, few, many or a class of expanded clone.

>TRBD2|TRBJ2-1|.|TRBV5-4|15
TGTGCCAGCAGCTTGGGGGACTATCTTCGCAATGAGCAGTTCTTC
CASSLGDYLRNEQFF
>.|TRBJ2-2|once|TRBV11-2|18
TGTGCCAGCAGCTTTAGTGGATCCGGGCGGGGATACACCGGGGAGCTGTTTTTT
CASSFSGSGRGYTGELFF
>TRBD1|TRBJ1-1|.|TRBV7-2|16
TGTGCCAGCAGCTTAGGGTACAGGGGGCTTATCACTGAAGCTTTCTTT
CASSLGYRGLITEAFF
>TRBD2|TRBJ2-1|.|TRBV4-2|14
TGTGCCAGTTGCAATAGGGAGGGTTTCGATGAGCAGTTCTTC
CASCNREGFDEQFF
>TRBD2|TRBJ2-7|.|TRBV5-4|17
TGTGCCAGCAGTCGGACTAGCAGGGACTTCCACTCCTACGAGCAGTACTTC
CASSRTSRDFHSYEQYF
>.|TRBJ2-5|.|TRBV18|13
TGTGCCAGCCTACGGGGGGCTAAGGAGACCCAGTACTTC
CASLRGAKETQYF
>TRBD1|TRBJ1-5|.|TRBV7-2|19
TGTGCCAGCAGCTTAGACGGGGACAGCATCTATGGTCACTTGAAGCCCCAGCATTTT
CASSLDGDSIYGHLKPQHF
>.|TRBJ2-5|.|TRBV7-2|15
TGTGCCAGCAGCTTGGGCACGGTGGTGGGAGAGACCCAGTACTTC
CASSLGTVVGETQYF
>.|TRBJ2-7|.|TRBV11-3|15
TGTGCCAGCAACCCCCGCCCTGACTTCTCGGACGAGCAGTACTTC
CASNPRPDFSDEQYF
>TRBD2|TRBJ2-7|.|TRBV6-1|15
TGTGCCAGCACCCCACTAGCGGGAGGTTCCTACGAGCAGTACTTC
CASTPLAGGSYEQYF
>.|TRBJ1-4|.|TRBV3-1/TRBV3-2|14
TGTGCCAGCAGCCAAGGGGCCACTGTTGAAAAACTGTTTTTT
CASSQGATVEKLFF
>TRBD1|TRBJ2-1|.|TRBV19|15
TGTGCCAGTAGTATCCTGGGACAGGTAATGCGTGAGCAGTTCTTC
CASSILGQVMREQFF
>TRBD2|TRBJ2-5|.|TRBV3-1/TRBV3-2|16
TGTGCCAGCAGCCAGACGGGACTAGCGATCCAAGAGACCCAGTACTTC
CASSQTGLAIQETQYF
>TRBD2|TRBJ2-2|.|TRBV19|20
TGTGCCAGTACCAAGCTAGGGACTAGCGGGACTAGCAAGGGCACCGGGGAGCTGTTTTTT
CASTKLGTSGTSKGTGELFF
>.|TRBJ1-4|once|TRBV7-9|15
TGTGCCAGCAGCTCCTACAGGGCGGCTAATGAAAAACTGTTTTTT
CASSSYRAANEKLFF
>TRBD1|TRBJ2-7|.|TRBV11-1|14
TGTGCCAGCAGCTCCAGGGGGCTCTCCTACGAGCAGTACTTC
CASSSRGLSYEQYF
>.|TRBJ1-1|.|TRBV27|14
TGTGCCAGCAGCCTAACAGGACTGAACACTGAAGCTTTCTTT
CASSLTGLNTEAFF
>.|TRBJ1-2|few|TRBV11-1|13
TGTGCCAGCAGCCCCGGACATCGTGTTGGCTACACCTTC
CASSPGHRVGYTF
>.|TRBJ2-7|.|TRBV11-2|14
TGTGCCAGCAGCCCCTCCCTAGGATCCTACGAGCAGTACTTC
CASSPSLGSYEQYF
>TRBD1|TRBJ2-7|.|TRBV7-2|18
TGTGCCAGCAGCTTGCAACCAGGGTATGCGGGACAGGGGTACGAGCAGTACTTC
CASSLQPGYAGQGYEQYF
>TRBD2|TRBJ2-2|.|TRBV7-9|16
TGTGCCAGCAGCATGGGGACTAGCGGGTACACCGGGGAGCTGTTTTTT
CASSMGTSGYTGELFF
>TRBD1|TRBJ2-6|.|TRBV3-1/TRBV3-2|19
TGTGCCAGCAGCCAGGGTACCGGGACAGGTTCCTCTGGGGCCAACGTCCTGACTTTC
CASSQGTGTGSSGANVLTF
>TRBD2|TRBJ2-1|.|TRBV6-1|18
TGTGCCAGCAGTGAATGGAAGGTTGCGGGAGGGTCCTACAATGAGCAGTTCTTC
CASSEWKVAGGSYNEQFF
>.|TRBJ2-3|once|TRBV7-2|15
TGTGCCAGCAGCTTAGTCATGGGGGGTTCAGATACGCAGTATTTT
CASSLVMGGSDTQYF
>.|TRBJ2-3|.|TRBV11-3|15
TGTGCCAGCAGCTTAGGGGCTTCTAGCACAGATACGCAGTATTTT
CASSLGASSTDTQYF
>TRBD2|TRBJ2-1|.|TRBV11-2|15
TGTGCCAGCAGCCCGGGATCCGGGACTAGCTACGAGCAGTTCTTC
CASSPGSGTSYEQFF
>TRBD1|TRBJ2-2|.|TRBV24-1|15
TGTGCCACCAGTGACCAACCGGGGACAGACCCTGAGCTGTTTTTT
CATSDQPGTDPELFF
>.|TRBJ1-3|.|TRBV25-1|16
TGTGCCAGCAGTGCTACAGGATTATTCTCTGGAAACACCATATATTTT
CASSATGLFSGNTIYF
>TRBD2|TRBJ2-1|.|TRBV10-1|16
TGCGCCAGCAGTGCCGGGACTAGCGGTCCCTACAATGAGCAGTTCTTC
CASSAGTSGPYNEQFF
>.|TRBJ2-7|.|TRBV18|14
TGTGCCAGCTCACCATTGGCAGGGGCCTACGAGCAGTACTTC
CASSPLAGAYEQYF
>.|TRBJ1-2|.|TRBV14|13
TGTGCCAGCAGCTACGACAGGTTCTATGGCTACACCTTC
CASSYDRFYGYTF
>TRBD2|TRBJ2-1|.|TRBV11-3|15
TGTGCCAGCAGCTTATTAAGCGGGAGCTACAATGAGCAGTTCTTC
CASSLLSGSYNEQFF
>TRBD1|TRBJ1-2|.|TRBV6-5|13
TGTGCCAGCAGCCCAGACAGGGGGCTTGGCTACACCTTC
CASSPDRGLGYTF
>TRBD1|TRBJ1-6|.|TRBV10-1|15
TGCGCCAGCAGTGACGGGACAGGGAGTAATTCACCCCTCCACTTT
CASSDGTGSNSPLHF
>.|TRBJ2-1|.|TRBV5-1|13
TGCGCCAGCAGCACGGAGCAGAAGTATGAGCAGTTCTTC
CASSTEQKYEQFF
>.|TRBJ1-1|.|TRBV14|12
TGTGCCAGCCAAGTGTGGGCAGGGGAAGCTTTCTTT
CASQVWAGEAFF
>.|TRBJ1-2|.|TRBV5-1|14
TGCGCCAGCAGCTTGGGTCGGTTGCCCTATGGCTACACCTTC
CASSLGRLPYGYTF
>TRBD1|TRBJ1-4|.|TRBV5-6|11
TGTGCCAGCAGCTTCGGGACAGCCTCCGTGTGG
CASSFGTASVW
>.|TRBJ1-2|.|TRBV5-4|15
TGTGCCAGCAGCCAGTACAGCCCCGAAAATTATGGCTACACCTTC
CASSQYSPENYGYTF
>.|TRBJ2-1|.|TRBV12-5|14
TGTGCTAGTGGTTTGTCCGCTGTCCTAAATGAGCAGTTCTTC
CASGLSAVLNEQFF